The clone carrying this T cell receptor beta chain was detected once. The antigen is not known. This record belongs to a study of shared clonotypes between healthy human individuals. Study at large: Every donor yielded three CD4 naive, three CD4 memory, two CD8 naive and one CD8 memory plate. General study results and limits: Though the depth was large, rarefaction showed that sorted-subset sequencing was incomplete.

Evenly divided among several immunoSEQ plates was the genomic DNA of each subset. Per the original data handling: Sequence data from immunoSEQ were junction-only and lacked quality scores; consequently, filtering differed. The data were produced by immunoSEQ multiplex PCR, yet TCRdb's version contains in-frame clones alone and is incomplete. V and J calls and clone size come straight from that table; D and trimming were deduced from the DNA. This sample has fewer than 1 million clones; 90% to 98% occur once, and the top ten carry less than 0.25%. The naive CD8 fraction comprised CD45RO-negative cells positively selected for CCR7 and excluded terminally differentiated effector memory CD45RA+ cells. Germline V gene sequence: CDR1 MGHRA, CDR2 YSYEKL. V was pared by 0 bases and J by 6 bases, with 5 bases of the junction left unmatched. This CDR3 region has 15 residues.

The TCR comes from a man aged 25 to 45 in good health. The rearrangement links TRBV4-1 to TRBJ1-1; 9 bases match TRBD1. Sequencing was performed on naive CD8+ T cells sorted from blood. CDR3 in amino acids: CASSQEGQGIPEAFF. CDR3 in DNA: TGCGCCAGCAGCCAAGAGGGACAGGGAATCCCTGAAGCTTTCTTT.